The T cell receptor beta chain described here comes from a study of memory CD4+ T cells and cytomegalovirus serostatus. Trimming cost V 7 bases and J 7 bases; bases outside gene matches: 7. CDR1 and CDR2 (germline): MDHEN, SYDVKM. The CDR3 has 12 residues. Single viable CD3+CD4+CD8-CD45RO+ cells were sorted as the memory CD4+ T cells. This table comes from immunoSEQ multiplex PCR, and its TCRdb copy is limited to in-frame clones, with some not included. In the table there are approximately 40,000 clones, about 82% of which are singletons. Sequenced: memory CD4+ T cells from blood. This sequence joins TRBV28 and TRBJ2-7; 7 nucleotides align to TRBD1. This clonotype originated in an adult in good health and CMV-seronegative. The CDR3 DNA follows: TGTGCCAGCACCCCCGGACAGGAGGAGCAGTACTTC. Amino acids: CASTPGQEEQYF.